These 28 T cell receptor beta chains share one sample of origin, sequenced in a study of CD8+ T cells in alopecia areata. Extraction of RNA preceded its reverse transcription into cDNA, which served as the sequencing template. Repertoires were generated with immunoSEQ multiplex PCR, while TCRdb's copy carries only in-frame clones and drops some. The table includes 130,000 to 150,000 clones, around 51% detected once. The starting material was CD4+ T cells sorted from blood, obtained at week 0. These receptor sequences come from a human donor with alopecia areata.

This chain connects TRBV29-1 to TRBJ2-1, with 15 bases matching TRBD2. This CDR3 has 16 residues. Trimming at V came to 3 bases and at J to 8 bases, leaving 8 bases not matched to a gene. Per the germline V gene, CDR1 is SQVTM and CDR2 is ANQGSEA. CDR3 sequence reads: CSVDGTSGRISYEQFF. The CDR3 DNA reads TGCAGCGTTGATGGGACTAGCGGGAGGATTTCCTATGAGCAGTTCTTC.

This sequence joins TRBV6-6 and TRBJ1-2; 9 nucleotides agree with TRBD1. V gave up 4 bases and J gave up 8 bases; unmatched junction bases: 8. CDR1 and CDR2 (germline): MNHNY, SVGAGI (reference sequence). The CDR3 is made up of 14 amino acids. In nucleotides, the CDR3 is TGTGCCAGCAGTTTGGGACAGGGATTAGAAGGCTACACCTTC. This encodes CASSLGQGLEGYTF.

This clone has more than one count but fewer than ten. This rearrangement joins TRBV30 to TRBJ2-2; D unclear. The CDR3 totals 14 residues. The germline V gene has CDR1 GTSNPN and CDR2 SVGIG (reference sequence). The ends were cut back, 3 bases at V and 3 bases at J, with 11 bases in the middle. The CDR3, as DNA: TGTGCCTGGAGACCGCTGATATACACCGGGGAGCTGTTTTTT. Residues: CAWRPLIYTGELFF.

The V and J genes are TRBV2 and TRBJ2-7; 10 bases map to TRBD1. This CDR3 has 15 amino acids. The V gene's germline CDR1 is SNHLY and CDR2 FYNNEI. Trimming removed 7 bases from V and 2 bases from J; junction bases left unmatched: 8. The CDR3 nucleotides are TGTGCCAGCACCATTCAAGACAGGGGGCCCTACGAGCAGTACTTC. Translated: CASTIQDRGPYEQYF.

The chain links TRBV2 to TRBJ1-2, with D unresolved. V was clipped by 4 bases and J by 2 bases, with 8 bases between them. This CDR3 is built from 13 residues. Germline V gene lookup returns CDR1 SNHLY and CDR2 FYNNEI. Here the CDR3 reads CASSGGRNYGYTF. In nucleotides, the CDR3 is TGTGCCAGCAGTGGAGGACGGAACTATGGCTACACCTTC.

This clone occurred a few times. The sample holds other DNA sequences that translate to the same CDR3. The V call is TRBV9, the J call TRBJ2-5, with TRBD2 matching 9 bases. Germline CDR1 reads SGDLS; CDR2 reads YYNGEE. The J segment lost 5 bases and the V segment lost 0 bases, leaving 8 bases of the junction unmatched. The CDR3 has 16 amino acids. The chain's CDR3 is CASSVGGGRAGETQYF. CDR3 in DNA: TGTGCCAGCAGCGTAGGCGGCGGGAGGGCTGGTGAGACCCAGTACTTC.

This chain joins TRBV9 and TRBJ1-2; D not certain. V lost 5 bases and J 8 bases, leaving 10 bases between the germline ends. Germline assignment: CDR1 SGDLS and CDR2 YYNGEE. The CDR3 is 11 residues long. CDR3 protein: CASRADEGYTF. The CDR3, as DNA: TGTGCCAGCAGAGCCGATGAGGGCTACACCTTC.

In its sample, this clone was seen a few times. The CDR3 coding sequence is TGCGCCAGCAGCTTCGGGACAGCGAACACCGGGGAGCTGTTTTTT. This translates into CASSFGTANTGELFF. This chain connects TRBV5-1 to TRBJ2-2, with TRBD1 identical over 7 bases. Germline CDR1 and CDR2: SGHRS and YFSETQ. J lost 0 bases, V lost 2 bases, and 1 base had no gene match. The CDR3 consists of 15 residues. Based on the CDR3 plus reference TRBV5-1 and TRBJ2-2, the full variable domain is KAGVTQTPRYLIKTRGQQVTLSCSPISGHRSVSWYQQTPGQGLQFLFEYFSETQRNKGNFPGRFSGRQFSNSRSEMNVSTLELGDSALYLCASSFGTANTGELFFGEGSRLTVL.

This clone came up many times. The chain has TRBV27 and TRBJ1-2, with D tentatively TRBD1 (5 bases). V was cut by 6 bases and J by 3 bases, with 14 bases left in between. CDR3 length: 14 residues. Germline lookup yields CDR1 MNHEY and CDR2 SMNVEV (reference sequence). Written as DNA, the CDR3 is TGTGCCAGCAGAGACCCCGGGGGGGACTATGGCTACACCTTC. It yields the protein CASRDPGGDYGYTF.

This chain connects TRBV7-2 to TRBJ2-5, with D unclear. This CDR3 spans 12 amino acids. The germline CDR1 and CDR2 sequences are SGHTA and FQGNSA. The ends were cut back, 5 bases at V and 10 bases at J, with 14 bases in the middle. The CDR3 is CASSAATWGQYF. In nucleotides, the CDR3 is TGTGCCAGCAGCGCCGCGACTTGGGGCCAGTACTTC.

J is TRBJ1-5 and V is TRBV29-1; weak D call: TRBD1 (5 bases). The V gene lost 4 bases and the J gene lost 6 bases, with 13 bases spanning the gap. The CDR3 loop spans 13 amino acids. Per germline, CDR1 SQVTM and CDR2 ANQGSEA. CDR3: CSVAGQGAQPQHF. The CDR3 bases are TGCAGCGTTGCCGGTCAAGGGGCTCAGCCCCAGCATTTT.

The chain employs TRBV29-1 and TRBJ1-1; 9 nucleotides line up with TRBD1. V gave up 2 bases and J gave up 6 bases; unmatched junction bases: 7. The length of the CDR3 is 14 residues. In germline, CDR1 is SQVTM, CDR2 ANQGSEA. The CDR3 reads CSVELGQGAAEAFF. The CDR3 bases are TGCAGCGTTGAACTGGGACAGGGTGCCGCTGAAGCTTTCTTT.

The chain combines TRBV29-1 with TRBJ2-5; tentative D call: TRBD1 (6 bases). Germline V CDR1 and CDR2: SQVTM, ANQGSEA. The V end was cut by 2 bases, the J end by 5 bases, with 9 bases between. This CDR3 has 12 amino acids. The CDR3 loop is CSVESQGETQYF. The CDR3 bases are TGCAGCGTTGAAAGTCAGGGGGAGACCCAGTACTTC.

The chain recombines TRBV25-1 with TRBJ1-2, with TRBD1 as a possible D gene (5 bases). This CDR3 has 15 residues. V was clipped by 1 base and J by 4 bases, with 13 bases between them. CDR1 is MGHDK, CDR2 SYGVNS, per germline. Here the CDR3 DNA reads TGTGCCAGCAGTGAATCCGTTAGGGGACCCTATGGCTACACCTTC. Translated, it gives CASSESVRGPYGYTF.

This rearrangement joins TRBV7-2 to TRBJ1-5; D remains ambiguous. V lost 3 bases to trimming and J lost 7 bases, with 10 bases between them. From germline, CDR1 is SGHTA and CDR2 FQGNSA. The CDR3 sequence is 13 residues long. CDR3 DNA sequence: TGTGCCAGCAGCTTGTCCGAGGAACAGCCCCAGCATTTT. It encodes CASSLSEEQPQHF.

This clone came up a few times. This chain uses TRBV14 with TRBJ2-3; D ambiguous. Germline-derived CDR1 and CDR2 are SGHDN and FVKESK. The CDR3 spans 12 residues. The germline V and J ends were trimmed by 0 bases and 9 bases, with 7 bases remaining between them. The CDR3 is CASSQDGRTQYF. In DNA, the CDR3 is TGTGCCAGCAGCCAAGATGGCCGGACGCAGTATTTT.

The chain combines TRBV30 with TRBJ2-7, with D perhaps given as TRBD1 or TRBD2 (5 bases each). CDR1 and CDR2 from the germline V gene are GTSNPN and SVGIG (reference sequence). This CDR3 contains 14 residues. V shed 1 base and J shed 3 bases, with 13 bases lying between them. This chain's CDR3 is CAWSGEIGGYEQYF. The CDR3 DNA is TGTGCCTGGAGTGGGGAGATTGGGGGCTACGAGCAGTACTTC.

This clone was seen a handful of times. V usage is TRBV6-5 and J usage is TRBJ2-7; D tentatively fits TRBD1 or TRBD2 (5 bases each). This CDR3 comprises 15 residues. The germline CDR1 and CDR2 sequences are MNHEY and SVGAGI. V was trimmed by 6 bases and J by 2 bases, leaving 17 bases between them. DNA for the CDR3: TGTGCCAGCAGCCCTTATTCCGGGACCACCTACGAGCAGTACTTC. It translates to CASSPYSGTTYEQYF.

The V and J genes are TRBV5-4 and TRBJ1-2; D remains ambiguous. The CDR3 sequence is 15 residues long. The germline V gene encodes CDR1 SGHNT and CDR2 YYREEE (reference sequence). Trimming took off 4 bases at V and 8 bases at J, with 21 bases between the two ends. The CDR3 loop reads CASSPEDRTVGGYTF. CDR3 nucleotides: TGTGCCAGCAGCCCGGAGGACCGGACGGTTGGGGGCTACACCTTC.

This clone has just a few counts. The J gene is TRBJ2-7, the V gene TRBV4-2; the match to TRBD2 covers 10 bases. Germline lookup yields CDR1 LGHNA and CDR2 YNFKEQ. V lost 4 bases and J lost 2; bases outside the gene matches: 2. This CDR3 region has 14 residues. The CDR3 sequence: CASSPSGGTYEQYF. The CDR3 nucleotides read TGTGCCAGCAGCCCTAGCGGGGGAACCTACGAGCAGTACTTC.

This clone was seen only once. The J gene is TRBJ2-7, the V gene TRBV19; D could derive from TRBD1 or TRBD2 (5 bases each). The germline V gene has CDR1 LNHDA and CDR2 SQIVND (reference sequence). The CDR3 extends over 15 amino acids. Trimming took off 5 bases at V and 3 bases at J, with 17 bases between the two ends. The CDR3 DNA sequence: TGTGCCAGTAGTCCAGACCCCGGGACCAGCTACGAGCAGTACTTC. Its protein is CASSPDPGTSYEQYF.

The chain carries TRBV9 and TRBJ1-2, with D unresolved. This CDR3 has 14 amino acids. Germline-derived CDR1 and CDR2 are SGDLS and YYNGEE. The V end lost 3 bases, the J end lost 4 bases, and 13 bases lay between the germline ends. The DNA for the CDR3 is TGTGCCAGCAGCGCCATCGACGGCCTCTATGGCTACACCTTC. Residues: CASSAIDGLYGYTF. The full variable domain, with the rest looked up from reference TRBV9 and TRBJ1-2, is DSGVTQTPKHLITATGQRVTLRCSPRSGDLSVYWYQQSLDQGLQFLIQYYNGEERAKGNILERFSAQQFPDLHSELNLSSLELGDSALYFCASSAIDGLYGYTFGSGTRLTVV.

The CDR3 DNA is TGCAGCGCCTACAGGGCCACGGAGACCCAGTACTTC. It encodes CSAYRATETQYF. The V and J genes are TRBV29-1 and TRBJ2-5, with D perhaps matching TRBD1 (6 bases). Germline CDR1 is SQVTM and CDR2 is ANQGSEA. Trimming shortened V by 7 bases and J by 5 bases, and 14 bases separated the two germline ends. There are 12 residues in the CDR3.

The table lists this clone with a few counts. V is TRBV29-1 and J is TRBJ1-4; D is unresolved. V lost 5 bases and J 6 bases, leaving 10 bases between the germline ends. The CDR3 sequence is 12 residues long. Per the germline V gene, CDR1 is SQVTM and CDR2 is ANQGSEA. CDR3 loop: CSVRMNDEKLFF. The CDR3 DNA sequence: TGCAGCGTTCGGATGAATGATGAAAAACTGTTTTTT.

This clone has only a few counts. The chain uses TRBV6-1 and TRBJ2-7; possibly TRBD1 or TRBD2 for D (6 bases each). The CDR3 has 13 amino acids. The V end was cut by 4 bases, the J end by 6 bases, with 13 bases between. The germline CDR1 and CDR2 sequences are MNHNS and SASEGT. The CDR3 protein is CASSGGARVEQYF. The CDR3 DNA is TGTGCCAGCAGTGGGGGGGCGCGGGTCGAGCAGTACTTC.

This clone was detected only a few times. J is TRBJ2-1 and V is TRBV29-1, with D perhaps assigned TRBD1 or TRBD2 (5 bases each). CDR3 length: 14 residues. Germline V gives CDR1 SQVTM, CDR2 ANQGSEA. Trimming cost V 6 bases and J 8 bases, with 20 bases left between them. CDR3 in amino acids: CSVRSRAVGDEQFF. In DNA, the CDR3 is TGCAGCGTCAGGTCCAGGGCCGTGGGGGATGAGCAGTTCTTC.

This clone turned up a few times. The rearrangement uses TRBV7-2 and TRBJ2-7; D might be TRBD2 (6 bases). Trimming took 4 bases from V and 2 from J, leaving 15 bases between them. CDR1 SGHTA and CDR2 FQGNSA come from the germline V gene. The CDR3 contains 15 residues. The CDR3 region has the DNA TGTGCCAGCAGCTCCGTAGGGAGGACTCCCTACGAGCAGTACTTC. Amino acids: CASSSVGRTPYEQYF.

This clone turned up a few times. The rearrangement links TRBV29-1 to TRBJ2-6, with 7 bases aligning to TRBD1. Germline CDR1 and CDR2: SQVTM and ANQGSEA. The ends lost 6 bases at V and 1 base at J; junction bases unmatched: 0. There are 13 residues in the CDR3. CDR3 coding DNA: TGCAGCGTGACAGGGTCTGGGGCCAACGTCCTGACTTTC. Translation gives CSVTGSGANVLTF.